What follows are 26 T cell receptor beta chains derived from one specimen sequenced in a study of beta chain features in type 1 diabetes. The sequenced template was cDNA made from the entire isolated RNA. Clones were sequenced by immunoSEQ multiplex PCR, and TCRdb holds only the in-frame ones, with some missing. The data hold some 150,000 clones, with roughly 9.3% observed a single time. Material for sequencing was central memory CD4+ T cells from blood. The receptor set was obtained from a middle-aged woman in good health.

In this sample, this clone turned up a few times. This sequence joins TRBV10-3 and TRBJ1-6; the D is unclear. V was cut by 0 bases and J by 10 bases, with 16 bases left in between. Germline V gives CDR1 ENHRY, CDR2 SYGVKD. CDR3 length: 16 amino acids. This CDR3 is CAISESSPPGGSPLHF. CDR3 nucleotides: TGTGCCATCAGTGAGTCGTCACCGCCTGGCGGGTCACCCCTCCACTTT.

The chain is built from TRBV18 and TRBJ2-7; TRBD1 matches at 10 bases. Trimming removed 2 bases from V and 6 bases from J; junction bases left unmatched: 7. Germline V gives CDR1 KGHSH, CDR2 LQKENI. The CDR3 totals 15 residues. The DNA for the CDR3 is TGTGCCAGCTCACCAATGCCGGGACAGGGGTCCGAGCAGTACTTC. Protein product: CASSPMPGQGSEQYF.

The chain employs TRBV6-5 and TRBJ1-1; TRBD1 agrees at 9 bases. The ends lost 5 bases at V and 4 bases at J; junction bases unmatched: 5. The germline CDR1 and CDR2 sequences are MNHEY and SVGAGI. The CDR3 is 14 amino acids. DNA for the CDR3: TGTGCCAGCAGTAAGGGACAGGGAGTCACTGAAGCTTTCTTT. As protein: CASSKGQGVTEAFF.

In DNA form, the CDR3 reads TGTGCCAGCAGCTTACCCGGAGGGATCAAACGGGAGCTGTTTTTT. It is translated as CASSLPGGIKRELFF. The J gene is TRBJ2-2, the V gene TRBV5-4, with D tentatively TRBD2 (6 bases). Germline lookup yields CDR1 SGHNT and CDR2 YYREEE (reference sequence). The CDR3 is 15 amino acids. Trimming removed 2 bases at V and 9 bases at J, with 17 bases between.

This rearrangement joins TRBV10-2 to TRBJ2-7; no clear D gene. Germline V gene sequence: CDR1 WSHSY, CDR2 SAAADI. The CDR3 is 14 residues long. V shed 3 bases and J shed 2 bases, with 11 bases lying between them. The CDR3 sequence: CASSDLVSTYEQYF. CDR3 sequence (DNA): TGCGCCAGCAGTGATTTAGTCTCCACCTACGAGCAGTACTTC.

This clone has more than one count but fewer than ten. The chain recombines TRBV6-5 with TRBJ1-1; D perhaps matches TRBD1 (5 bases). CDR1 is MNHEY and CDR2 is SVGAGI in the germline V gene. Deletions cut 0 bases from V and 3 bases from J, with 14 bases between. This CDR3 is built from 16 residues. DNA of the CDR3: TGTGCCAGCAGTTACTCCCGGGCAGGGATTGACACTGAAGCTTTCTTT. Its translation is CASSYSRAGIDTEAFF.

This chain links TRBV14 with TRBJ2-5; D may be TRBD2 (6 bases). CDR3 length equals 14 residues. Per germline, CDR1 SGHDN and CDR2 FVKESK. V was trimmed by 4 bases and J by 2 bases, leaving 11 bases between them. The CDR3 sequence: CASSRMDYQETQYF. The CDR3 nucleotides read TGTGCCAGCAGCCGAATGGACTATCAAGAGACCCAGTACTTC.

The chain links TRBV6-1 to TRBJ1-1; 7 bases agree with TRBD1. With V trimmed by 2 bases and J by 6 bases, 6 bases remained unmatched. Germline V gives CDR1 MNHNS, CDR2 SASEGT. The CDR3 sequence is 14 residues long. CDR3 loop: CASSERGRLSEAFF. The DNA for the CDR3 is TGTGCCAGCAGTGAAAGGGGGCGACTCTCTGAAGCTTTCTTT.

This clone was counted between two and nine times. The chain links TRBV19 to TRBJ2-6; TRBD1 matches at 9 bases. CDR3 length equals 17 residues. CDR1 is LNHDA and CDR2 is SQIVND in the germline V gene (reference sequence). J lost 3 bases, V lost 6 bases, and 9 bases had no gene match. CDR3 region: CASRGDRVERGANVLTF. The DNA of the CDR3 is TGTGCCAGTAGGGGGGACAGGGTAGAACGTGGGGCCAACGTCCTGACTTTC.

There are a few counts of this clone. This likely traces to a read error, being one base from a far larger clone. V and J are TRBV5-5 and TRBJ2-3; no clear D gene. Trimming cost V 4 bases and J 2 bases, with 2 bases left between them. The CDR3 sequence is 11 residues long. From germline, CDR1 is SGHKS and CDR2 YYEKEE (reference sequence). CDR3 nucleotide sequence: TGTGCCAGCAGCCTCACAGATACGCAGTATTTT. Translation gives CASSLTDTQYF.

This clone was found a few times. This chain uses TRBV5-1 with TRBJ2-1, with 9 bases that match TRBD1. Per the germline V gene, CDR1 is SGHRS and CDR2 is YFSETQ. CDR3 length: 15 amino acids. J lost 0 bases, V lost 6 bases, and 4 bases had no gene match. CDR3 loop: CASTGQGSSYNEQFF. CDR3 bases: TGCGCCAGCACCGGACAGGGGAGCTCCTACAATGAGCAGTTCTTC.

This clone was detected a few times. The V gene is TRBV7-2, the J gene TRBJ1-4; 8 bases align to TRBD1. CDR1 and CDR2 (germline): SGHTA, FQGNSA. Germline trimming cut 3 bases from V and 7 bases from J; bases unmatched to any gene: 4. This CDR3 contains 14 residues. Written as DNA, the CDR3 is TGTGCCAGCAGCTTTGACAGGGGAGGTGAAAAACTGTTTTTT. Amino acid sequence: CASSFDRGGEKLFF.

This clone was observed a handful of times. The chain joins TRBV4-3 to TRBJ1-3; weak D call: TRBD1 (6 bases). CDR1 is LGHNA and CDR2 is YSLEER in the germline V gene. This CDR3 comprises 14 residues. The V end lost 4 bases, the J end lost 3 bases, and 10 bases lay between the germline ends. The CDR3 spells CASSPGGNGNTIYF. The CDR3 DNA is TGCGCCAGCAGCCCGGGGGGCAATGGAAACACCATATATTTT.

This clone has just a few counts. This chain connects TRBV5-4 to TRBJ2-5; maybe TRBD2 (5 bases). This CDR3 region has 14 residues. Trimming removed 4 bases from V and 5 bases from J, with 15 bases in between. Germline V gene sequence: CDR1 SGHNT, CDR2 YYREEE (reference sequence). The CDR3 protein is CASSPPPPGETQYF. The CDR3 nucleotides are TGTGCCAGCAGCCCCCCACCACCGGGGGAGACCCAGTACTTC. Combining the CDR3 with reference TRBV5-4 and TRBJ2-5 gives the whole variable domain ETGVTQSPTHLIKTRGQQVTLRCSSQSGHNTVSWYQQALGQGPQFIFQYYREEENGRGNFPPRFSGLQFPNYSSELNVNALELDDSALYLCASSPPPPGETQYFGPGTRLLVL.

CDR3 coding DNA: TGCGCCAGCAGCTTGGTGGGGACAGGTAGCAATAACTATGGCTACACCTTC. This translates into CASSLVGTGSNNYGYTF. The chain uses TRBV5-1 and TRBJ1-2; TRBD1 aligns across 8 bases. CDR1 SGHRS and CDR2 YFSETQ come from the germline V gene. Losses at the gene ends were 0 bases for V and 1 base for J; bases not matched to a gene: 8. The CDR3 runs to 17 residues.

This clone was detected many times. The CDR3 bases are TGTGCCACCCAGGGGGTTTTCCAAAACATTCAGTACTTC. Translation gives CATQGVFQNIQYF. The chain uses TRBV2 and TRBJ2-4; TRBD1 agrees at 7 bases. J lost 5 bases, V lost 10 bases, and 8 bases had no gene match. The CDR3 covers 13 residues. Germline CDR1 is SNHLY and CDR2 is FYNNEI.

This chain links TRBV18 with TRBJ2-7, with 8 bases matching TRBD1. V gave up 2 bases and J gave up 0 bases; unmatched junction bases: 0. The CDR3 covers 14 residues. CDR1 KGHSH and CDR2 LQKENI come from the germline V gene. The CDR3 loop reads CASSPGTGSYEQYF. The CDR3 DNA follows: TGTGCCAGCTCACCAGGGACAGGCTCCTACGAGCAGTACTTC.

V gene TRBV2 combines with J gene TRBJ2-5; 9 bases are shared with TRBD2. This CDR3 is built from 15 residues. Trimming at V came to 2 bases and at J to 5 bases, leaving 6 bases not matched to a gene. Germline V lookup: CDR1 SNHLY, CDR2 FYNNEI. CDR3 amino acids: CASSELAGRTETQYF. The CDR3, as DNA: TGTGCCAGCAGTGAACTAGCGGGGAGGACGGAGACCCAGTACTTC.

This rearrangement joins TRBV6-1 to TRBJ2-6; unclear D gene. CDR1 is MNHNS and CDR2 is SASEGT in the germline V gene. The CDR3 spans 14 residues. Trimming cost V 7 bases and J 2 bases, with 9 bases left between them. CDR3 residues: CASTTMTGANVLTF. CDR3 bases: TGTGCCAGCACAACTATGACTGGGGCCAACGTCCTGACTTTC.

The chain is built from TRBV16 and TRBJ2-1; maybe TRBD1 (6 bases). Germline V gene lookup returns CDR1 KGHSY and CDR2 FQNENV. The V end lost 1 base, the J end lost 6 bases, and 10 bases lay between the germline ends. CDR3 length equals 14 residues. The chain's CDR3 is CASSQYNRANEQFF. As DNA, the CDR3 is TGTGCCAGCAGCCAATACAACAGGGCCAATGAGCAGTTCTTC.

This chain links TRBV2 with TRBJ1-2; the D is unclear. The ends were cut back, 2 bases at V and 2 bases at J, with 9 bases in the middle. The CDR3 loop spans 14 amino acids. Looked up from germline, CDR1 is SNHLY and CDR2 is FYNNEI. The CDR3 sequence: CASSEISGNYGYTF. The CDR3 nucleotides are TGTGCCAGCAGTGAAATCTCGGGAAACTATGGCTACACCTTC.

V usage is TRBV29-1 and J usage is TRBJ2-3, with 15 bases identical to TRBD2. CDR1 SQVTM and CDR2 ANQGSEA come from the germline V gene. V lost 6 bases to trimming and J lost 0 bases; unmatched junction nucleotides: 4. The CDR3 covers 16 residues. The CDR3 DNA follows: TGCAGCGTGGGACTAGCGGGGGGAACTAGCACAGATACGCAGTATTTT. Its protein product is CSVGLAGGTSTDTQYF.

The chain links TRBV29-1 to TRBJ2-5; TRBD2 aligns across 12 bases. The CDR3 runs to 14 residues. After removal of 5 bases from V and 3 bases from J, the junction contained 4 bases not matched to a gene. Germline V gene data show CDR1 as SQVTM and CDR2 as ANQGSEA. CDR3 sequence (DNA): TGCAGCGTTTCGACTAGCGGGGGTAAAGAGACCCAGTACTTC. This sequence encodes CSVSTSGGKETQYF.

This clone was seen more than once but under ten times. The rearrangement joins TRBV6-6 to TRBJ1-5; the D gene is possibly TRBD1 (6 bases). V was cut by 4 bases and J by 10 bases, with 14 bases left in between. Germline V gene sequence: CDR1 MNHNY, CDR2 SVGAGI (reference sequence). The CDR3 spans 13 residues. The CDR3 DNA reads TGTGCCAGCAGTTTAGGGGGTATACGCCCCCAGCATTTT. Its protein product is CASSLGGIRPQHF.

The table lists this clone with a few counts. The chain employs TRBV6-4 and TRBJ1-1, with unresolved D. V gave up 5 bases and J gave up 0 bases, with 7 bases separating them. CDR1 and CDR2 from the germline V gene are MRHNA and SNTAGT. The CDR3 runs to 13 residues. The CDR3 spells CASSFKMNTEAFF. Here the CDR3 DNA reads TGTGCCAGCAGTTTTAAAATGAACACTGAAGCTTTCTTT.

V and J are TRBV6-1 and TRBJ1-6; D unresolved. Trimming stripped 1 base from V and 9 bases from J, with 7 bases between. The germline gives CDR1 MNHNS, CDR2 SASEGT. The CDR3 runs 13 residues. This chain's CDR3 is CASSEGRASPLHF. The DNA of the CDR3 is TGTGCCAGCAGTGAAGGGCGGGCTTCACCCCTCCACTTT.